What follows describes a single T cell receptor beta chain. The source of the sample is a study of blood T cell repertoires in COVID-19. V was shortened by 5 bases and J by 7 bases, with 7 bases between the two germline ends. Germline CDR1 is LGHDT and CDR2 is YNNKEL (reference sequence). The CDR3 totals 11 residues. Sequencing used immunoSEQ multiplex PCR; TCRdb keeps in-frame clones, though not all of them. The repertoire has approximately 280,000 clones, roughly 85% of them found once; the top ten carry 4% to 6%. The sample consisted of peripheral blood. This rearrangement joins TRBV3-1 (or the pseudogene TRBV3-2) to TRBJ2-3; D unclear. This receptor was obtained from a man over 45 with active or convalescent COVID-19. This chain's CDR3 is CASSARNTQYF. The CDR3 nucleotides are TGTGCCAGCAGCGCGCGGAATACGCAGTATTTT.